This T cell receptor (beta chain) stems from a study of blood T cell repertoires in COVID-19. This CDR3 is 16 amino acids long. Looked up from germline, CDR1 is SGHRS and CDR2 is YFSETQ. J gave up 2 bases and V 4 bases, and 5 bases lay outside the gene matches. The assay was immunoSEQ multiplex PCR, and TCRdb's table has in-frame clones only and misses some. The data contain over 600,000 clones, approximately 90% of them singletons. The source of this sequence is a young woman with acute or convalescent COVID-19. The chain uses TRBV5-1 and TRBJ2-2, with 10 bases identical to TRBD2. The sample was peripheral blood. In DNA, the CDR3 is TGCGCCAGCAGCCACCGGACTAGCGGCAACACCGGGGAGCTGTTTTTT. Amino acids: CASSHRTSGNTGELFF.